Listed below are T cell receptor beta chains from one sample, sequenced in a study of blood T cell repertoires in COVID-19. Some clones are missing from TCRdb's copy, which holds only in-frame ones; the method was immunoSEQ multiplex PCR. Of 110,000 to 150,000 clones listed, around 83% are singletons. Material for sequencing was peripheral blood. These receptors came from a woman of 80 years or more with acute or convalescent COVID-19. CDR3s include the opening cysteine and the closing phenylalanine or tryptophan. Each record gives: clone size, J gene, D gene, V gene, CDR3 protein, CDR3 DNA. The D gene is left open where the match is weak. Clone size is given for some rows only: seen once, a few or many times, or a class if the clone is expanded.

clone size: NA
J gene: TRBJ1-2
D gene: NA
V gene: TRBV5-6
CDR3 protein: CASSLGAGPSYGYTF
CDR3 DNA: TGTGCCAGCAGCTTGGGGGCAGGGCCCTCCTATGGCTACACCTTC

clone size: NA
J gene: TRBJ2-3
D gene: NA
V gene: TRBV25-1
CDR3 protein: CASSDRGDTQYF
CDR3 DNA: TGTGCCAGCAGTGACAGGGGAGATACGCAGTATTTT

clone size: NA
J gene: TRBJ1-5
D gene: TRBD1
V gene: TRBV4-2
CDR3 protein: CASSSRTRDRGSQPQHF
CDR3 DNA: TGTGCCAGCAGCTCCCGAACCCGGGACAGAGGAAGTCAGCCCCAGCATTTT

clone size: NA
J gene: TRBJ1-2
D gene: TRBD1
V gene: TRBV10-3
CDR3 protein: CAISEPRTGSGYGYTF
CDR3 DNA: TGTGCCATCAGTGAGCCTCGGACAGGGTCCGGCTATGGCTACACCTTC

clone size: once
J gene: TRBJ2-7
D gene: NA
V gene: TRBV6-2/TRBV6-3
CDR3 protein: CASSYSRYEQYF
CDR3 DNA: TGTGCCAGCAGTTACTCCCGCTACGAGCAGTACTTC

clone size: NA
J gene: TRBJ2-7
D gene: NA
V gene: TRBV4-3
CDR3 protein: CASSQDRNSFYEQYF
CDR3 DNA: TGCGCCAGCAGCCAAGATAGGAACAGTTTCTACGAGCAGTACTTC

clone size: once
J gene: TRBJ2-7
D gene: NA
V gene: TRBV14
CDR3 protein: CASSQGSRYEQYF
CDR3 DNA: TGTGCCAGCAGCCAGGGGAGTAGGTACGAGCAGTACTTC

clone size: NA
J gene: TRBJ1-4
D gene: TRBD1
V gene: TRBV2
CDR3 protein: CASGWDRGSEKLFF
CDR3 DNA: TGTGCCAGCGGTTGGGACAGGGGATCTGAAAAACTGTTTTTT

clone size: NA
J gene: TRBJ1-6
D gene: TRBD1
V gene: TRBV5-5
CDR3 protein: CASSFGGQGDSPLHF
CDR3 DNA: TGTGCCAGCAGCTTTGGGGGACAGGGAGACTCACCCCTCCACTTT

clone size: NA
J gene: TRBJ1-2
D gene: NA
V gene: TRBV7-9
CDR3 protein: CASSLEGVRDYGYTF
CDR3 DNA: TGTGCCAGCAGCTTAGAGGGGGTTCGGGACTATGGCTACACCTTC

clone size: NA
J gene: TRBJ2-1
D gene: TRBD2
V gene: TRBV5-1
CDR3 protein: CASSGGVRYNEQFF
CDR3 DNA: TGCGCCAGCAGCGGGGGGGTCAGATACAATGAGCAGTTCTTC

clone size: few
J gene: TRBJ2-7
D gene: TRBD1
V gene: TRBV9
CDR3 protein: CASSARQTGNNEQYF
CDR3 DNA: TGTGCCAGCAGCGCAAGACAGACAGGGAACAACGAGCAGTACTTC

clone size: NA
J gene: TRBJ1-2
D gene: NA
V gene: TRBV10-3
CDR3 protein: CAISEGGRGAGGYTF
CDR3 DNA: TGTGCCATCAGTGAGGGGGGGAGAGGTGCAGGAGGCTACACCTTC

clone size: NA
J gene: TRBJ2-1
D gene: NA
V gene: TRBV5-1
CDR3 protein: CASSRVDPSYNEQFF
CDR3 DNA: TGCGCCAGCAGCCGGGTGGATCCTTCCTACAATGAGCAGTTCTTC

clone size: NA
J gene: TRBJ1-2
D gene: NA
V gene: TRBV12-3/TRBV12-4
CDR3 protein: CASTSRADYGYTF
CDR3 DNA: TGTGCCAGCACCTCCAGGGCGGACTATGGCTACACCTTC

clone size: NA
J gene: TRBJ1-1
D gene: NA
V gene: TRBV6-2/TRBV6-3
CDR3 protein: CASSLQTGTEAFF
CDR3 DNA: TGTGCCAGCAGTCTTCAAACAGGCACTGAAGCTTTCTTT

clone size: NA
J gene: TRBJ2-7
D gene: TRBD1
V gene: TRBV6-2/TRBV6-3
CDR3 protein: CASSSGQGPGGQYF
CDR3 DNA: TGTGCCAGCAGTTCAGGACAGGGACCCGGAGGGCAGTACTTC

clone size: NA
J gene: TRBJ1-1
D gene: TRBD1
V gene: TRBV7-9
CDR3 protein: CASSLSGTDTEAFF
CDR3 DNA: TGTGCCAGCAGCTTATCAGGGACAGATACTGAAGCTTTCTTT

clone size: NA
J gene: TRBJ1-4
D gene: TRBD1
V gene: TRBV5-5
CDR3 protein: CASSGQGHPLEKLFF
CDR3 DNA: TGTGCCAGCAGCGGACAGGGGCACCCTCTTGAAAAACTGTTTTTT

clone size: many
J gene: TRBJ1-4
D gene: TRBD1
V gene: TRBV3-1/TRBV3-2
CDR3 protein: CASSQGQGEKLFF
CDR3 DNA: TGTGCCAGCAGCCAAGGACAGGGGGAAAAACTGTTTTTT

clone size: NA
J gene: TRBJ2-1
D gene: NA
V gene: TRBV5-1
CDR3 protein: CASSLSGTYNEQFF
CDR3 DNA: TGCGCCAGCAGCCTCTCGGGGACCTACAATGAGCAGTTCTTC

clone size: NA
J gene: TRBJ1-2
D gene: NA
V gene: TRBV6-5
CDR3 protein: CASSQDRFYGYTF
CDR3 DNA: TGTGCCAGCAGTCAGGACAGATTTTATGGCTACACCTTC

clone size: NA
J gene: TRBJ1-2
D gene: NA
V gene: TRBV25-1
CDR3 protein: CASRTTNYGYTF
CDR3 DNA: TGTGCCAGCCGAACTACGAACTATGGCTACACCTTC

clone size: few
J gene: TRBJ1-5
D gene: NA
V gene: TRBV7-2
CDR3 protein: CASSLWRNQPQHF
CDR3 DNA: TGTGCCAGCAGCTTATGGCGGAATCAGCCCCAGCATTTT

clone size: NA
J gene: TRBJ2-2
D gene: NA
V gene: TRBV28
CDR3 protein: CASSLFSGELFF
CDR3 DNA: TGTGCCAGCAGTTTATTCAGCGGGGAGCTGTTTTTT

clone size: NA
J gene: TRBJ1-4
D gene: NA
V gene: TRBV5-1
CDR3 protein: CASSRGYGEKLFF
CDR3 DNA: TGCGCCAGCAGCAGGGGTTACGGGGAAAAACTGTTTTTT

clone size: few
J gene: TRBJ2-5
D gene: NA
V gene: TRBV12-5
CDR3 protein: CASGLAPGTQYF
CDR3 DNA: TGTGCTAGTGGTTTGGCCCCCGGGACCCAGTACTTC

clone size: NA
J gene: TRBJ2-2
D gene: NA
V gene: TRBV3-1/TRBV3-2
CDR3 protein: CASSQDPPQGGTGELFF
CDR3 DNA: TGTGCCAGCAGCCAAGATCCCCCCCAGGGGGGCACCGGGGAGCTGTTTTTT

clone size: NA
J gene: TRBJ1-1
D gene: NA
V gene: TRBV5-6
CDR3 protein: CASSLEPGMNTEAFF
CDR3 DNA: TGTGCCAGCAGCTTGGAACCGGGAATGAACACTGAAGCTTTCTTT

clone size: few
J gene: TRBJ2-7
D gene: TRBD1
V gene: TRBV28
CDR3 protein: CASSLLGTGDHEQYF
CDR3 DNA: TGTGCCAGCAGTTTATTGGGGACAGGGGACCACGAGCAGTACTTC

clone size: NA
J gene: TRBJ2-7
D gene: NA
V gene: TRBV5-6
CDR3 protein: CASRLVRQGGSYEQYF
CDR3 DNA: TGTGCCAGCAGGCTGGTGAGGCAGGGGGGTTCCTACGAGCAGTACTTC

clone size: NA
J gene: TRBJ2-3
D gene: TRBD2
V gene: TRBV19
CDR3 protein: CASSLSGGAPDTQYF
CDR3 DNA: TGTGCCAGTAGCCTTAGCGGGGGGGCCCCAGATACGCAGTATTTT

clone size: NA
J gene: TRBJ1-4
D gene: NA
V gene: TRBV5-4
CDR3 protein: CASSLRGQGLNEKLFF
CDR3 DNA: TGTGCCAGCAGCTTGAGGGGCCAGGGGCTTAACGAAAAACTGTTTTTT

clone size: once
J gene: TRBJ2-5
D gene: TRBD2
V gene: TRBV20-1
CDR3 protein: CSASIILAGIKETQYF
CDR3 DNA: TGCAGTGCTAGTATCATCCTAGCGGGTATAAAAGAGACCCAGTACTTC

clone size: NA
J gene: TRBJ2-7
D gene: NA
V gene: TRBV7-3
CDR3 protein: CASSLTGGYYEQYF
CDR3 DNA: TGTGCCAGCAGCTTAACCGGGGGATACTACGAGCAGTACTTC

clone size: NA
J gene: TRBJ2-3
D gene: NA
V gene: TRBV9
CDR3 protein: CASSRFGGGQVGTDTQYF
CDR3 DNA: TGTGCCAGCAGCCGCTTCGGGGGAGGACAGGTAGGCACAGATACGCAGTATTTT

clone size: few
J gene: TRBJ2-3
D gene: TRBD2
V gene: TRBV7-8
CDR3 protein: CASSLKRGGPDTQYF
CDR3 DNA: TGTGCCAGCAGCTTAAAGCGGGGGGGCCCAGATACGCAGTATTTT

clone size: NA
J gene: TRBJ2-5
D gene: NA
V gene: TRBV7-2
CDR3 protein: CASSFSEVLYF
CDR3 DNA: TGTGCCAGCAGCTTCTCCGAGGTATTGTACTTC

clone size: NA
J gene: TRBJ1-4
D gene: NA
V gene: TRBV7-9
CDR3 protein: CASSLALSGEKEKLFF
CDR3 DNA: TGTGCCAGCAGCTTAGCTCTCTCAGGGGAGAAGGAAAAACTGTTTTTT

clone size: once
J gene: TRBJ2-5
D gene: TRBD1
V gene: TRBV5-4
CDR3 protein: CASSPPGGQGQETQYF
CDR3 DNA: TGTGCCAGCAGCCCACCTGGCGGACAGGGTCAAGAGACCCAGTACTTC

clone size: NA
J gene: TRBJ1-6
D gene: TRBD1
V gene: TRBV6-5
CDR3 protein: CASSDRAGDSPLHF
CDR3 DNA: TGTGCCAGCAGCGACAGGGCTGGCGATTCACCCCTCCACTTT